This T cell receptor (beta chain) was captured in a study of T cells in Graves' hyperthyroidism and ophthalmopathy. CDR3 length equals 15 residues. Germline-derived CDR1 and CDR2 are MNHNS and SASEGT. V was clipped by 1 base and J by 0 bases, with 8 bases between them. In this sample, this clonotype turned up many times. TCR beta CDR3 sequences were amplified from RNA transcripts. HTBI primers were used for first-round RT-PCR of the TCR CDR3. TCRdb analysed the multiplex PCR reads with MiXCR anew, one entry per CDR3 protein. The sample has roughly 380,000 distinct CDR3 sequences; roughly 13% are singletons. A patient was excluded if there was uncontrolled infection, other autoimmune disease, pregnancy or lactation.

This chain joins TRBV6-1 and TRBJ2-3; D is perhaps TRBD1 (6 bases). Sequencing was carried out using blood. This TCR was recovered from a woman aged 18-35 years with Graves' hyperthyroidism. In DNA, the CDR3 is TGTGCCAGCAGTGAAGTCACAGGGAGCACAGATACGCAGTATTTT. Its protein product is CASSEVTGSTDTQYF.